This T cell receptor (beta chain) stems from a study of blood T cells in healthy people across ages. For the study at large: About one barcoded beta molecule per two T cells was captured by template switching.

About this clonotype: Its antigen is unidentified.

Through a sample-barcoded 5' primer and a J-beta primer mix, a second PCR was run for 7 to 11 cycles. TCRdb passed the 5' RACE reads through MiXCR, listing each CDR3 protein once. Of about 780,000 distinct CDR3 sequences listed, around 45% are singletons. Findings of the study overall: Higher diversity, along with more naive CD4+ cells, distinguished long-lived donors from aged donors.

V was trimmed by 1 base and J by 1 base, leaving 8 bases between them. Germline CDR1 and CDR2: LGHNA and YNFKEQ. The CDR3 covers 14 residues. Every sample yielded at least 6.5 million isolated PBMCs. The sequencing sample was made of blood. The receptor was derived from an elderly man in good health. The chain joins TRBV4-2 to TRBJ2-7, with D unclear. CDR3 nucleotides: TGTGCCAGCAGCCAAGTTGTGGCATCCTACGAGCAGTACTTC. This sequence encodes CASSQVVASYEQYF.